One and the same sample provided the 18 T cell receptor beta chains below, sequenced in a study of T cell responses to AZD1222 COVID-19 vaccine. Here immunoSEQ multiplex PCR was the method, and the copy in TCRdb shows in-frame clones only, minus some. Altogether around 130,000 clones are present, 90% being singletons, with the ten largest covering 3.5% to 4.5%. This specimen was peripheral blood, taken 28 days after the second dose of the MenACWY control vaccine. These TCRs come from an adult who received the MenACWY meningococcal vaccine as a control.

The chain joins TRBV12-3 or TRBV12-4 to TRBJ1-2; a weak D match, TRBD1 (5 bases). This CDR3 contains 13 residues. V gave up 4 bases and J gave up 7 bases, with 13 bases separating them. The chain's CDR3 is CASSYRGAGGYTF. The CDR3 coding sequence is TGTGCCAGCAGTTACAGAGGGGCGGGTGGCTACACCTTC.

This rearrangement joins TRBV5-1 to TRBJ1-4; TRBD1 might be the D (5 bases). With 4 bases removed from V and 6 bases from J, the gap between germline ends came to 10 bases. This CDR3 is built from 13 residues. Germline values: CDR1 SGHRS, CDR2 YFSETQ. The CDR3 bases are TGCGCCAGCAGCCCGGGACCAGATGAAAAACTGTTTTTT. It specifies CASSPGPDEKLFF.

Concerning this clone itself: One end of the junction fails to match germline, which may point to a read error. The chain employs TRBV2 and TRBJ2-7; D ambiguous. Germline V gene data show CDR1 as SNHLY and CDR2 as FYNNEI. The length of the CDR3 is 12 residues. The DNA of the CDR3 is TGTGCCAGCAGTGAATTTGAGCAACCCCGGCACTTC. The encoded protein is CASSEFEQPRHF.

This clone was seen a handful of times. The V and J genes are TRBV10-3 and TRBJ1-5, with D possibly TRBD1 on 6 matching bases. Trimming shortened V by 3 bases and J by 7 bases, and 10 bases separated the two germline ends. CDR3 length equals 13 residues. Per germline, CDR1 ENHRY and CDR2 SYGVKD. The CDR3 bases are TGTGCCATCAGTGACGACAGGTTCCAGCCCCAGCATTTT. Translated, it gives CAISDDRFQPQHF.

CDR3 sequence reads: CASSRPRTGDNTGELFF. The CDR3 DNA follows: TGTGCCAGCAGCCGACCAAGGACAGGCGACAACACCGGGGAGCTGTTTTTT. The chain recombines TRBV7-9 with TRBJ2-2; 7 bases agree with TRBD1. With 5 bases clipped from V and 2 bases from J, the junction kept 11 bases outside the gene matches. Germline-derived CDR1 and CDR2 are SEHNR and FQNEAQ (reference sequence). This CDR3 is 17 amino acids long.

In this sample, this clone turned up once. CDR3 coding DNA: TGTGCCAGCTCACTGTCCCTAGCGGGAGGAGAGACCCAGTACTTC. Translation: CASSLSLAGGETQYF. The chain joins TRBV18 to TRBJ2-5, with 11 bases matching TRBD2. CDR1 is KGHSH, CDR2 LQKENI, per germline. The CDR3 sequence is 15 residues long. After removal of 4 bases from V and 4 bases from J, the junction contained 5 bases not matched to a gene.

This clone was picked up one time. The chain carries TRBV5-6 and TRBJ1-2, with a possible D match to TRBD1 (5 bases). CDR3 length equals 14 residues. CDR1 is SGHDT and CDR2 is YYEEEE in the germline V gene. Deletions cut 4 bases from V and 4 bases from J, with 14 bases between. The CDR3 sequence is CASSGSLGVYGYTF. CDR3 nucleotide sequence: TGTGCCAGCAGCGGTTCCCTGGGGGTCTATGGCTACACCTTC.

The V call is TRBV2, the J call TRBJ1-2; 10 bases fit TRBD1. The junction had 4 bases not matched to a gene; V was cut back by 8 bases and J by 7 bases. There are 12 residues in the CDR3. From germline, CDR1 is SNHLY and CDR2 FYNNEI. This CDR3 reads CASAGQGFGYTF. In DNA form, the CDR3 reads TGTGCCAGCGCGGGACAGGGGTTTGGCTACACCTTC.

This CDR3 is CASSRNRQETQYF. The CDR3 nucleotides are TGTGCCAGCTCACGCAACAGGCAAGAGACCCAGTACTTC. The chain is built from TRBV18 and TRBJ2-5, with D maybe TRBD1 (5 bases). The CDR3 is 13 residues long. Germline lookup yields CDR1 KGHSH and CDR2 LQKENI. V was clipped by 4 bases and J by 2 bases, with 8 bases between them.

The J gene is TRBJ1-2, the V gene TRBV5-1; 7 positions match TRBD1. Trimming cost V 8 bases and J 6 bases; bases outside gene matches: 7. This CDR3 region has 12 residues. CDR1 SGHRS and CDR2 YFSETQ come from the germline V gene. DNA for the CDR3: TGCGCCAGTAGAACGGGACAGCATGGCTACACCTTC. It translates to CASRTGQHGYTF.

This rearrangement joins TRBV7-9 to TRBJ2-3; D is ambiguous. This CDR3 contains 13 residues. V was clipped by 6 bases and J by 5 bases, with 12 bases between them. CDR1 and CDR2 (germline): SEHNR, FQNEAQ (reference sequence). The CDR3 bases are TGTGCCAGCAGTCCTCTAGGGTTAGATACGCAGTATTTT. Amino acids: CASSPLGLDTQYF.

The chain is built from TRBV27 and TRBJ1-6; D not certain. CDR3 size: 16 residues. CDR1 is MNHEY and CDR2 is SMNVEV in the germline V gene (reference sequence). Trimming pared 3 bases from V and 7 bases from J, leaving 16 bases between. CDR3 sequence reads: CASSFRAKGSNSPLHF. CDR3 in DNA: TGTGCCAGCAGTTTTAGGGCTAAAGGCAGCAATTCACCCCTCCACTTT.

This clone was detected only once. CDR3 sequence reads: CASSTRTATAGGYTF. CDR3 DNA: TGTGCCAGCAGTACCCGGACAGCTACGGCGGGTGGCTACACCTTC. V and J are TRBV2 and TRBJ1-2, with TRBD1 as a possible D gene (6 bases). The CDR3 loop spans 15 amino acids. Looked up from germline, CDR1 is SNHLY and CDR2 is FYNNEI. V was shortened by 5 bases and J by 7 bases, with 20 bases between the two germline ends.

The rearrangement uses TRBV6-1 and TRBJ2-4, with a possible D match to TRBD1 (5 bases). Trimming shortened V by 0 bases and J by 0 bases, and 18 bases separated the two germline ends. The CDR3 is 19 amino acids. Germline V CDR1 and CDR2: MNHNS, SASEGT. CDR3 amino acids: CASSEAPPGWELAKNIQYF. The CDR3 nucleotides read TGTGCCAGCAGTGAAGCTCCGCCAGGGTGGGAATTAGCCAAAAACATTCAGTACTTC.

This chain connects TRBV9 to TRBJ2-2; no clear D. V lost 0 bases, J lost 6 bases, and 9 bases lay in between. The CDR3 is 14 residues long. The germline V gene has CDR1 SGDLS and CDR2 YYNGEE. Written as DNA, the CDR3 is TGTGCCAGCAGCGTAGATATTGGGGCCGGGGAGCTGTTTTTT. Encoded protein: CASSVDIGAGELFF. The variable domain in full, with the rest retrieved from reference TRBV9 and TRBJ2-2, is DSGVTQTPKHLITATGQRVTLRCSPRSGDLSVYWYQQSLDQGLQFLIQYYNGEERAKGNILERFSAQQFPDLHSELNLSSLELGDSALYFCASSVDIGAGELFFGEGSRLTVL.

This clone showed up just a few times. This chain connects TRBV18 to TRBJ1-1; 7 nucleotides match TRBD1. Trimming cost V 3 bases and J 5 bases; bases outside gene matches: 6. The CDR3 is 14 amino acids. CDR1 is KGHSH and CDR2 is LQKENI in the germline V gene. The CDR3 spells CASSPMTGLTEAFF. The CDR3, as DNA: TGTGCCAGCTCACCTATGACAGGGTTGACTGAAGCTTTCTTT.

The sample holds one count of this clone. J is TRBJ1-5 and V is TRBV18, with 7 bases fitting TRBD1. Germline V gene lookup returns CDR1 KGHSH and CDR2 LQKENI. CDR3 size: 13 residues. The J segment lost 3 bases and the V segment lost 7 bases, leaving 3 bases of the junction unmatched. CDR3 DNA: TGTGCCAGCTTGGGACAGCTCAATCAGCCCCAGCATTTT. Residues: CASLGQLNQPQHF.

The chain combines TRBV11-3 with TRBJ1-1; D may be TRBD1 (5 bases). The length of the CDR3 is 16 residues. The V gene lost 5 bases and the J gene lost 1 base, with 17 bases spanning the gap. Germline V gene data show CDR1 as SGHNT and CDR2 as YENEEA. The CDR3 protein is CASSSGGTQGNTEAFF. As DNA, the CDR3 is TGTGCCAGCAGCAGTGGGGGGACCCAGGGGAACACTGAAGCTTTCTTT.